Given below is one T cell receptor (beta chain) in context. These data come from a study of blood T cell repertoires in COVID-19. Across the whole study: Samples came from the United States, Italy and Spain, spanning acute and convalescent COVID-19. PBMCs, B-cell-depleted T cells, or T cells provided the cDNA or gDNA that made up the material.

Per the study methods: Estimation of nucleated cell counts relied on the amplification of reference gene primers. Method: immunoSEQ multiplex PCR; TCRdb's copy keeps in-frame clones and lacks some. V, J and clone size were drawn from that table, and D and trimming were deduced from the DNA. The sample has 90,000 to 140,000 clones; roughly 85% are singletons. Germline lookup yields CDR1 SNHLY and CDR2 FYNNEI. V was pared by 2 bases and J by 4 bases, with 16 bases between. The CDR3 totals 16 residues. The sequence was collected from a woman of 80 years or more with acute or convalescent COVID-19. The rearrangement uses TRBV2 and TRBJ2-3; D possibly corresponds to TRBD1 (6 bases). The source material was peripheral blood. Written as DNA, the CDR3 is TGTGCCAGCAGTGAAAGCGGTGGGGGCCCCCCAGATACGCAGTATTTT. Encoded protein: CASSESGGGPPDTQYF.